The rows below give T cell receptor beta chains drawn from one sample of a study of CD8+ T cells in alopecia areata. Measured with immunoSEQ multiplex PCR; TCRdb has only the in-frame clones, and not every one. This table has 100,000 to 150,000 clones, about 57% appearing once. The sample here was CD4+ T cells sorted from blood, taken at week 0. These receptors originate from a human donor with alopecia areata. Each CDR3 is given with its conserved first and last residue. Fields, in order: V gene, clone size, J gene, D gene, CDR3 protein, CDR3 DNA. D genes are given only for firm matches. Part of the rows lack a size; the others show once, few, many or a class for expanded clones.

TRBV28	NA	TRBJ1-2	NA	CAIQTDRVNYGYTF	TGTGCCATCCAAACGGACAGAGTTAACTATGGCTACACCTTC
TRBV12-5	few	TRBJ1-2	NA	CASGLRRGAYGYTF	TGTGCTAGTGGTTTGAGGCGGGGGGCCTATGGCTACACCTTC
TRBV5-6	NA	TRBJ2-3	NA	CASSLGLADTQYF	TGTGCCAGCAGCTTGGGTCTGGCAGATACGCAGTATTTT
TRBV4-2	NA	TRBJ2-1	TRBD2	CASSPDLAGNEQFF	TGTGCCAGCAGCCCCGACCTAGCGGGGAATGAGCAGTTCTTC
TRBV5-1	NA	TRBJ2-2	NA	CASSFANTGELFF	TGCGCCAGCAGCTTCGCGAACACCGGGGAGCTGTTTTTT
TRBV28	NA	TRBJ2-7	NA	CASSPAGTKNEQYF	TGTGCCAGCAGCCCCGCCGGGACGAAAAACGAGCAGTACTTC
TRBV5-6	few	TRBJ2-1	NA	CASSLDKVWGPYNEQFF	TGTGCCAGCAGCTTGGACAAGGTTTGGGGACCATACAATGAGCAGTTCTTC
TRBV4-1	NA	TRBJ2-3	TRBD2	CASGAGGAGADTQYF	TGCGCCAGCGGAGCGGGAGGGGCCGGAGCAGATACGCAGTATTTT
TRBV28	once	TRBJ2-7	NA	CASSGDSVYEQYF	TGTGCCAGCAGTGGAGACTCCGTCTACGAGCAGTACTTC
TRBV30	NA	TRBJ2-1	NA	CAWTQGGPSNEQFF	TGTGCCTGGACTCAAGGAGGGCCAAGCAATGAGCAGTTCTTC
TRBV7-9	NA	TRBJ2-5	NA	CASSSSGGASQETQYF	TGTGCCAGCAGCTCCAGTGGGGGCGCCTCCCAAGAGACCCAGTACTTC
TRBV7-2	NA	TRBJ2-3	NA	CASSLYGPGGTDTQYF	TGTGCCAGCAGCTTATACGGGCCAGGGGGCACAGATACGCAGTATTTT
TRBV23-1	few	TRBJ2-7	NA	CASSLTQYF	TGCGCCAGCAGTCTTACACAGTACTTC
TRBV21-1	NA	TRBJ1-5	NA	CASSKSRRVSNQPQHF	TGTGCCAGCAGCAAATCTAGACGGGTATCCAATCAGCCCCAGCATTTT
TRBV5-1	NA	TRBJ1-4	NA	CASSLAIGASNEKLFF	TGCGCCAGCAGCTTGGCCATCGGGGCATCTAATGAAAAACTGTTTTTT
TRBV7-9	NA	TRBJ2-5	NA	CASSLVPTPGETQYF	TGTGCCAGCAGCTTAGTGCCGACCCCGGGAGAGACCCAGTACTTC
TRBV14	NA	TRBJ1-2	NA	CASSQERRQLNYGYTF	TGTGCCAGCAGCCAAGAAAGACGACAGCTTAACTATGGCTACACCTTC
TRBV9	NA	TRBJ2-2	TRBD1	CASSAGTGGITGELFF	TGTGCCAGCAGCGCGGGGACAGGGGGAATTACCGGGGAGCTGTTTTTT
TRBV9	few	TRBJ2-1	TRBD1	CASSARGQGASYNEQFF	TGTGCCAGCAGCGCGAGGGGACAGGGGGCCTCCTACAATGAGCAGTTCTTC
TRBV6-6	NA	TRBJ2-3	TRBD2	CASSLLSGRGTDTQYF	TGTGCCAGCAGCCTACTTAGCGGGAGAGGCACAGATACGCAGTATTTT
TRBV4-1	NA	TRBJ2-1	TRBD2	CASSQDYSGSIYNEQFF	TGCGCCAGCAGCCAAGATTATAGCGGGAGCATATACAATGAGCAGTTCTTC
TRBV11-2	NA	TRBJ2-6	NA	CASSSTGAGANVLTF	TGTGCCAGCAGCTCCACGGGGGCTGGGGCCAACGTCCTGACTTTC
TRBV7-2	NA	TRBJ2-6	NA	CASSVDGQRLSGANVLTF	TGTGCCAGCAGCGTGGACGGACAGAGACTCTCTGGGGCCAACGTCCTGACTTTC
TRBV29-1	few	TRBJ1-2	TRBD1	CSVKDRVGYGYTF	TGCAGCGTGAAGGACAGGGTGGGGTATGGCTACACCTTC
TRBV5-1	NA	TRBJ2-1	NA	CASSLGNSYNEQFF	TGCGCCAGCAGCTTGGGCAACTCCTACAATGAGCAGTTCTTC
TRBV10-3	NA	TRBJ1-2	TRBD1	CAITSRQGYGYTF	TGTGCCATCACAAGCCGACAGGGATATGGCTACACCTTC
TRBV20-1	once	TRBJ2-1	NA	CSARNPNEQFF	TGCAGTGCTAGAAACCCCAATGAGCAGTTCTTC
TRBV7-2	NA	TRBJ2-2	NA	CASSLTTNTGELFF	TGTGCCAGCAGCCTTACAACGAACACCGGGGAGCTGTTTTTT